The 17 T cell receptor beta chains in this list originate from one sample, sequenced in a study of T-cell memory formation after mild COVID-19. TCRdb processed the 5' RACE reads anew with MiXCR; each CDR3 protein has one entry. The top ten hold around 13% of the sample, which has approximately 500,000 distinct CDR3 sequences, roughly 25% seen once. Sequenced input: PBMCs or a T cell subset sorted from them (not recorded which). The receptors come from an adult woman who had mild COVID-19 (a few samples of this study predate the infection). Cell type and time point are not known.

The chain is built from TRBV27 and TRBJ1-2; no firm D call. The germline gives CDR1 MNHEY, CDR2 SMNVEV (reference sequence). V lost 10 bases to trimming and J lost 1 base, with 22 bases between them. The CDR3 is 16 amino acids. This CDR3 is CATTSVRRPFNYGYTF. CDR3 bases: TGTGCCACCACCTCCGTTAGAAGACCTTTTAACTATGGCTACACCTTC.

The chain carries TRBV4-1 and TRBJ2-3; 7 bases line up with TRBD2. Trimming removed 0 bases from V and 0 bases from J; junction bases left unmatched: 3. Germline V gene lookup returns CDR1 MGHRA and CDR2 YSYEKL. This CDR3 spans 16 amino acids. The chain's CDR3 is CASSQEGGGSTDTQYF. The CDR3 region has the DNA TGCGCCAGCAGCCAAGAAGGCGGGGGAAGCACAGATACGCAGTATTTT.

The chain employs TRBV29-1 and TRBJ1-1, with D tentatively TRBD1 (5 bases). The CDR3 is 13 residues long. The germline gives CDR1 SQVTM, CDR2 ANQGSEA. Trimming removed 5 bases at V and 1 base at J, with 11 bases between. The CDR3 coding sequence is TGCAGCGTTAGGGACGGACCGAACACTGAAGCTTTCTTT. Residues: CSVRDGPNTEAFF.

In its sample, this clonotype was seen a few times. The rearrangement joins TRBV12-3 or TRBV12-4 to TRBJ2-2; TRBD2 aligns across 12 bases. This CDR3 has 18 residues. Trimming removed 6 bases from V and 3 bases from J; junction bases left unmatched: 11. CDR3 sequence reads: CASSGTSGFIRDTGELFF. The CDR3 region has the DNA TGTGCCAGCAGCGGGACTAGCGGGTTCATTCGGGACACCGGGGAGCTGTTTTTT.

The genes are TRBV24-1 and TRBJ2-3; 13 bases fit TRBD2. The junction had 15 bases not matched to a gene; V was cut back by 4 bases and J by 6 bases. The CDR3 consists of 19 residues. The germline V gene encodes CDR1 KGHDR and CDR2 SFDVKD. CDR3 nucleotide sequence: TGTGCCACCAGTGAGGCCGGGACTAGCGGGACGTGGTATGGGGATACGCAGTATTTT. Translated, it gives CATSEAGTSGTWYGDTQYF.

This clonotype appeared a few times. The chain recombines TRBV7-9 with TRBJ1-2; 10 nucleotides agree with TRBD1. The CDR3 totals 15 residues. Germline V gene data show CDR1 as SEHNR and CDR2 as FQNEAQ (reference sequence). V dropped 5 bases and J dropped 4; count of bases not matched to a gene: 7. CDR3 bases: TGTGCCAGCAGCGGCGGGACAGGGGTTCGCTATGGCTACACCTTC. This encodes CASSGGTGVRYGYTF.

This clonotype showed up just a few times. The V call is TRBV7-8, the J call TRBJ2-1; no clear D gene. Per germline, CDR1 SGHVS and CDR2 FQNEAQ. Trimming left V 2 bases short and J 10 bases short, with 9 bases between. The length of the CDR3 is 12 residues. CDR3 bases: TGTGCCAGCAGCTTACCCGGTGGAGAGCAGTTCTTC. As protein: CASSLPGGEQFF.

This clonotype was seen a few times. This sequence joins TRBV20-1 and TRBJ2-1; D possibly corresponds to TRBD2 (6 bases). V lost 1 base, J lost 7 bases, and 17 bases lay in between. Germline V gives CDR1 DFQATT, CDR2 SNEGSKA (reference sequence). The CDR3 spans 15 residues. CDR3 bases: TGCAGTGCTAGAGCTGCGGGACCCCTTGAGAATGAGCAGTTCTTC. As protein: CSARAAGPLENEQFF.

This clonotype was detected only a few times. The chain couples TRBV4-3 to TRBJ1-1, with D possibly matching TRBD1 (6 bases). V dropped 3 bases and J dropped 1 base, with 9 bases sitting between them. CDR3 length: 14 residues. Germline V gene lookup returns CDR1 LGHNA and CDR2 YSLEER. The CDR3 loop reads CASSHQTGNTEAFF. CDR3 sequence (DNA): TGCGCCAGCAGCCACCAGACAGGGAACACTGAAGCTTTCTTT.

This clonotype was seen only a few times. The rearrangement joins TRBV18 to TRBJ2-7; 9 bases align to TRBD1. The CDR3 totals 14 residues. V shed 6 bases and J 7 bases; nucleotides not matched to a gene: 10. CDR1 is KGHSH and CDR2 is LQKENI in the germline V gene. The CDR3 loop reads CASSLGQGRVEQYF. The CDR3 region has the DNA TGTGCCAGCTCTTTGGGACAGGGACGTGTTGAGCAGTACTTC.

This clonotype was counted at least ten times. The J gene is TRBJ2-7, the V gene TRBV5-1; perhaps D is TRBD1 or TRBD2 (5 bases each). The CDR3 covers 13 residues. Trimming removed 0 bases from V and 5 bases from J, with 9 bases in between. The germline CDR1 and CDR2 sequences are SGHRS and YFSETQ. The DNA of the CDR3 is TGCGCCAGCAGCTTGGTCCAGGGAGACGAGCAGTACTTC. Protein product: CASSLVQGDEQYF. Full variable domain (remainder filled in from reference TRBV5-1 and TRBJ2-7): KAGVTQTPRYLIKTRGQQVTLSCSPISGHRSVSWYQQTPGQGLQFLFEYFSETQRNKGNFPGRFSGRQFSNSRSEMNVSTLELGDSALYLCASSLVQGDEQYFGPGTRLTVT.

V and J are TRBV20-1 and TRBJ2-5; D unclear. Germline V gives CDR1 DFQATT, CDR2 SNEGSKA (reference sequence). CDR3 size: 10 residues. Trimming cost V 3 bases and J 7 bases, with 6 bases left between them. Written as DNA, the CDR3 is TGCAGTGCTAGTGGTGGGACCCAGTACTTC. Translating gives CSASGGTQYF.

This clonotype was seen a few times. The rearrangement links TRBV5-1 to TRBJ2-5, with 9 positions matching TRBD2. CDR3 length: 15 residues. V trimming: 3 bases; J trimming: 1 base; junction bases outside the gene matches: 4. The germline CDR1 and CDR2 sequences are SGHRS and YFSETQ. CDR3 loop: CASSSRRGGQETQYF. The CDR3 bases are TGCGCCAGCAGCTCCCGGCGGGGGGGCCAAGAGACCCAGTACTTC. The full variable domain, with the rest looked up from reference TRBV5-1 and TRBJ2-5, is KAGVTQTPRYLIKTRGQQVTLSCSPISGHRSVSWYQQTPGQGLQFLFEYFSETQRNKGNFPGRFSGRQFSNSRSEMNVSTLELGDSALYLCASSSRRGGQETQYFGPGTRLLVL.

The chain joins TRBV7-9 to TRBJ2-1; 9 bases agree with TRBD1. V lost 4 bases to trimming and J lost 9 bases; unmatched junction nucleotides: 10. Germline V CDR1 and CDR2: SEHNR, FQNEAQ (reference sequence). This CDR3 region has 15 residues. This CDR3 is CASSSLGTGLVEQFF. The CDR3 coding sequence is TGTGCCAGCAGCTCGCTGGGGACAGGGTTGGTTGAGCAGTTCTTC.

This rearrangement joins TRBV12-3 or TRBV12-4 to TRBJ1-2; TRBD1 is a possible D gene (6 bases). CDR3 size: 13 residues. The germline V and J ends were trimmed by 6 bases and 4 bases, with 12 bases remaining between them. CDR3 sequence: CASSLGAGYGYTF. CDR3 sequence (DNA): TGTGCCAGCAGCCTGGGGGCAGGCTATGGCTACACCTTC.

The chain carries TRBV6-5 and TRBJ2-3; 8 nucleotides match TRBD1. CDR1 and CDR2 from the germline V gene are MNHEY and SVGAGI. V shed 6 bases, J shed 5 bases, and the junction held 13 bases outside the gene matches. This CDR3 is built from 16 residues. This CDR3 is CASRRTGTGGKDTQYF. The CDR3 nucleotides are TGTGCCAGCAGGCGTACCGGGACAGGTGGTAAAGATACGCAGTATTTT.

This clonotype was counted only a few times. This chain joins TRBV7-8 and TRBJ2-1, with 9 bases fitting TRBD2. The CDR3 has 16 amino acids. Trimming took 1 base from V and 6 from J; bases not matched to a gene: 7. The germline CDR1 and CDR2 sequences are SGHVS and FQNEAQ. CDR3 residues: CASSLGPAGGANEQFF. In DNA, the CDR3 is TGTGCCAGCAGCTTAGGACCGGCGGGGGGGGCCAATGAGCAGTTCTTC.